This TCR beta chain was captured in a study of cytomegalovirus exposure and HLA in healthy donors (dated by TCRdb to about 2017). A note on the overall study: An earlier analysis of some 500 of the donors reported 250 to 350 Gb of sequence data and around 120 million unique TCR beta sequences from approximately 180 million T cells. An early release that covered fewer than 800 HLA-typed donors contained 300 to 350 gigabases of sequencing data and about 93 million unique TCR sequences. Of the approximately 400 genotyped donors, roughly 80% fell in the genetic ancestry cluster associated with self-reported Caucasian donors. The study aimed to test whether cataloging public T cell receptors could reveal signatures of past pathogen exposure. The T cell repertoires of 666 subjects were profiled by immunosequencing and related to cytomegalovirus serostatus. Besides the first cohort of roughly 700 subjects, a separate validation cohort made up of 120 different subjects was used. The study combined high-throughput TCR immunosequencing, statistical association of individual TCRs with disease status, and machine learning to predict cytomegalovirus infection status. A later analysis re-analyzed previously published TCR beta repertoires from 600 to 850 donors and added high-resolution HLA genotyping to study TCR occurrence patterns. The later analysis used no new phenotypic data to find candidate immune exposures, relying instead on TCR beta sequences and their occurrence across donors. An earlier analysis of some 600 of the donors applied high-throughput TCR beta sequencing to assess whether each TCR beta V gene segment acted as functional or pseudogenic. Alongside the repertoire data, information on donor age, sex, ethnicity and CMV serostatus was compiled. A later genetic analysis took genome-wide SNP genotypes for about 55% of the roughly 670 donors and used that subset as a discovery cohort. All discovery cohort repertoires had been generated on a single sequencing platform. HLA typing included class I and class II loci at four-digit resolution. Typing coverage varied by locus: about 620-640 donors for A, B, C, DRB1 and DQB1; more than 500 for DQA1; about 590 for DPA1; fewer than 480 for DPB1. About five DR-DQ haplotypes were handled as single units for association and clustering, since linkage in the cohort was strong. Across about 370 genotyped donors of the cohort, an average of roughly 230,000 unique TCR beta nucleotide sequences per donor were sequenced, and roughly a sixth of those sequences were non-productive.

This clone was observed a handful of times. Its binding antigen is unknown. Base qualities are not recorded, but no much larger clone differs from it by a single base. CDR1 GTSNPN and CDR2 SVGIG were looked up in the germline V gene (reference sequence). From cysteine to phenylalanine, the CDR3 is 12 amino acids long. Only the CDR3 DNA is retained, 36 bases long and in frame from the first base. Between the V and J ends, shortened by 7 bases and 7 bases respectively, the junction contains 16 bases. The library was built by means of the immunoSEQ multiplex PCR assay. For the multiplex PCR, a mixture combining 60 forward primers for TCR Vbeta segments and 13 reverse primers for TCR Jbeta segments was used. A multiplex PCR assay on genomic DNA amplified the CDR3 region of rearranged TCR beta genes. Amplified TCR beta libraries were sequenced as 87-base-pair reads on the Illumina HiSeq System. In the original analysis: In a later analysis, some 80 million unique TCR beta chains were counted across the 650 to 750 repertoires, and approximately 9.9 million of these chains were shared by at least two donors. To remove PCR and sequencing errors, raw reads were error-corrected and collapsed into unique sequences using a nearest-neighbor algorithm that merged closely related sequences. To assign V, D and J gene segments, CDR3 sequences were aligned to IMGT reference sequences. For a sequence to be retained, at least a six-nucleotide match to both a V gene segment and a J gene segment was required. Rearrangements were classified as productive when the CDR3 lacked stop codons and remained in frame with V and J, and all other rearrangements were classified as non-productive. CDR3 was defined by IMGT convention, running from the second conserved V-encoded cysteine to the conserved J-encoded phenylalanine. Sequences without an unambiguous match to a single V gene segment were excluded from the earlier analysis of a few hundred of the donors. An earlier analysis of several hundred of the donors classified V segments as functional when productive rearrangements were above 56.7% and as segregating when the standard deviation between donors was above 5%. To diagnose cytomegalovirus status from the catalog of TCR beta chain sequences, a statistical classification framework was built. A later analysis assigned V and J genes by comparing TCR nucleotide sequences with IMGT/GENE-DB human TR gene sequences. In a later analysis, CDR3 sequences and most-parsimonious VDJ recombination scenarios were assigned using the TCRdist pipeline. In a later analysis, every TCR beta chain was defined by the combination of its CDR3 amino acid sequence and its V-gene family, and reads without a unique V-gene family were dropped. A later analysis removed 592 highly shared, low-generation-probability nucleotide sequences to deal with suspected cross-contamination and a sequencing artifact. In a later analysis, a clonal expansion index was calculated for each public chain from normalized within-repertoire ranks of inferred template counts. In a later analysis, generation probabilities were computed using a VDJ recombination model fitted to out-of-frame rearrangements, and the results were checked against IGoR. In a later analysis, TCR-TCR, TCR-HLA and TCR-CMV co-occurrence was scored with hypergeometric tests, and a repertoire-size bias correction was applied to TCR pairs. To estimate false discovery rates, a later analysis permuted the HLA or CMV assignments 20 times. In a later analysis, co-occurring TCRs were grouped using DBSCAN, and TCRdist sequence similarity was added for clustering within HLA-allele-positive subsets. Repertoires with fewer than 30,000 or more than 120,000 public chains were left out of co-occurrence clustering, as were about 5 repertoires with anomalous nucleotide sharing. Sourced from immuneACCESS, this table was stored by TCRdb with only in-frame sequences that have V and J called. A share of the clones is absent; for the studies checked, an unresolved V gene accounts for under half, and the remainder has no known explanation. That table gives V, J and clone size, and the DNA gave D and trimming. For this sample there are 12,000 to 15,000 clones; under 70% appear just once. The top ten clones comprise around a sixth of the sample.

The cohort consisted of 600 to 700 healthy bone marrow donors. At the time of sampling, every cohort member was nominally healthy, though immune exposures that went unrecorded were likely present. The donor was CMV seropositive and belonged to the group of more than 250 seropositive cohort members. A peripheral blood sample was provided by each donor, and peripheral blood mononuclear cells were used for TCR beta sequencing. Genomic DNA extraction from the blood cell samples was performed with the Qiagen DNeasy Blood Extraction Kit. Study-level results and caveats: The earlier analysis of approximately 560 of the donors excluded roughly 16 rarely observed V segments, including chromosome 9 orphons, because counts were too low. At a false discovery rate of 0.05, a later analysis linked about 17,000 TCR beta sequences to specific HLA alleles. According to a later analysis, most CMV-associated TCR beta chains appeared to be HLA-restricted, and the HLA associations seemed to be driven largely by CMV exposure. Immune exposure information for the cohort was limited to CMV serostatus. A further reported finding was that TCR beta sequences accurately predicted the HLA-A and HLA-B alleles for most subjects in the first cohort. According to a later analysis, TCR association rates differed among HLA loci, with DRB1 alleles showing the most associated TCRs and HLA-C alleles showing the fewest. When HLA alleles, especially DR and DQ, strongly co-occurred, attributing TCR associations to individual alleles was difficult. A few of the identified cytomegalovirus-associated TCR beta chains were confirmed in vitro to be specific for cytomegalovirus antigens. Across donors, most TCR sequences were observed very rarely, whereas some public TCRs were present in many individuals. According to a later genetic analysis, donors in an Asian-associated ancestry cluster had fewer N-insertions in productive TCRs than the approximately 630-donor mean. The sequencing pipeline was judged likely to have produced a cluster of highly shared sequence variants as a technical artifact. V-gene and J-gene trimming of TCR beta chains was associated with a missense DCLRE1C variant in a later genetic analysis, and the association was replicated in an independent cohort. A total of roughly 160 TCR beta chains were listed by the study as associated with cytomegalovirus. Compared with equally common non-associated chains, HLA-associated TCR beta chains in a later analysis were more clonally expanded and had lower generation probabilities. In a later analysis, several top co-occurrence clusters were reported to appear linked to parvovirus B19, influenza, CMV and Epstein-Barr virus. According to the authors, the approach could potentially be generalized to other disease states and immunological phenotypes. Some IMGT-functional V segments, including TRBV6-2 and TRBV6-3, could not be told apart with the 87-base-pair reads, so those segments were excluded. Broadly in line with IMGT annotations, most TCR beta V segments showed up in productive rearrangements about 87% or about 30% of the time in an earlier analysis of 450 to 600 of the donors. Correlated functional status among segregating V segments might be attributable to linkage disequilibrium, but an unknown experimental factor could not be ruled out. This cohort had only TCR beta chains sequenced, and the lack of alpha or paired-chain data limited which features could be detected. Roughly uniform sequencing depth across donors was assumed in presence/absence analyses, although this assumption may not hold. In both the original and validation cohorts, the classifier was reported to diagnose cytomegalovirus status with high specificity and sensitivity. Because HLA typing was unavailable for some donors at each locus, only the typed subset was used in association tests.

Specimen: PBMCs. This clonotype was obtained from a woman in her 50s in good health and CMV-seropositive. The V and J segments used are TRBV30 and TRBJ1-1; the D gene remains uncertain. The CDR3 here reads CASGVGLGEAFF. The DNA sequence reads TGTGCCTCGGGAGTAGGGTTAGGTGAAGCTTTCTTT. Outside the CDR3, residues come from the reference TRBV30 and TRBJ1-1 proteins, so the full variable domain is: SQTIHQWPATLVQPVGSPLSLECTVEGTSNPNLYWYRQAAGRGLQLLFYSVGIGQISSEVPQNLSASRPQDRQFILSSKKLLLSDSGFYLCASGVGLGEAFFGQGTRLTVV.